Following are 22 T cell receptor beta chains from one sample sequenced in a study of beta chain features in type 1 diabetes. Findings and caveats of the study: Shortening of TCRB CDR3s, moderate but significant, appeared in all four CD4+ subsets of Type 1 diabetes patients.

The whole isolated RNA underwent reverse transcription, so sequencing captured expressed TCRB transcripts. Profiled with immunoSEQ multiplex PCR; TCRdb holds only in-frame clones, not every one. The table records about 240,000 clones, about 15% of them present only once. These receptors lack a known antigen. The sample comprised naive CD4+ T cells from blood. Receptor source: a man aged 25 to 45 with type 1 diabetes.

The chain is built from TRBV6-5 and TRBJ1-1, with TRBD1 identical over 11 bases. Per germline, CDR1 MNHEY and CDR2 SVGAGI. J was trimmed by 5 bases and V by 6 bases; bases with no gene match: 5. The length of the CDR3 is 14 residues. The CDR3 coding sequence is TGTGCCAGCAGCCGGGGACAGGGGGAAACTGAAGCTTTCTTT. Translating gives CASSRGQGETEAFF.

This clone was seen only a few times. The CDR3 here is CASSFRGAGNIQYF. In DNA, the CDR3 is TGTGCCAGCAGCTTTCGGGGGGCGGGAAACATTCAGTACTTC. The rearrangement links TRBV7-2 to TRBJ2-4; D possibly corresponds to TRBD2 (7 bases). Germline values: CDR1 SGHTA, CDR2 FQGNSA. The CDR3 sequence is 14 residues long. V shed 3 bases and J shed 6 bases, with 12 bases lying between them.

This clone was observed a handful of times. The J gene is TRBJ1-2, the V gene TRBV29-1, with D tentatively TRBD1 (5 bases). CDR1 and CDR2 from the germline V gene are SQVTM and ANQGSEA. Trimming stripped 3 bases from V and 0 bases from J, with 8 bases between. The CDR3 totals 13 residues. CDR3 region: CSVDDRPNYGYTF. The CDR3, as DNA: TGCAGCGTTGATGACAGACCTAACTATGGCTACACCTTC.

The chain is built from TRBV6-1 and TRBJ1-1; D call uncertain. Germline V lookup: CDR1 MNHNS, CDR2 SASEGT. This CDR3 has 14 amino acids. With 2 bases removed from V and 1 base from J, the gap between germline ends came to 8 bases. CDR3 coding DNA: TGTGCCAGCAGTGAATGGCAGTGGAACACTGAAGCTTTCTTT. It is translated as CASSEWQWNTEAFF.

The rearrangement uses TRBV9 and TRBJ1-2; 8 positions agree with TRBD1. The CDR3 runs to 14 residues. CDR1 and CDR2 from the germline V gene are SGDLS and YYNGEE. J lost 7 bases, V lost 4 bases, and 9 bases had no gene match. In nucleotides, the CDR3 is TGTGCCAGCAGCACCGAGGGCAGGGGGCCTGGCTACACCTTC. It codes for CASSTEGRGPGYTF.

Notes on this clone: An end of the junction does not agree with germline; a read error may underlie this. V is TRBV4-1 and J is TRBJ2-3; 8 nucleotides align to TRBD2. CDR3 length: 16 residues. In germline, CDR1 is MGHRA, CDR2 YSYEKL. The CDR3 protein is CASSKESGGGTDTQYF. The DNA of the CDR3 is TGCGCCAGCAGCAAAGAGAGCGGGGGTGGGACAGATACGCAGTATTTT.

The CDR3: CASSISRSSFTQYF. In nucleotides, the CDR3 is TGTGCCAGTAGTATTTCCAGGTCATCCTTTACGCAGTATTTT. The chain has TRBV19 and TRBJ2-3; D gene unclear. Germline loops: CDR1 LNHDA, CDR2 SQIVND (reference sequence). There are 14 residues in the CDR3. V lost 3 bases, J lost 8 bases, and 15 bases lay in between.

The rearrangement joins TRBV18 to TRBJ1-1; maybe TRBD1 (6 bases). V was shortened by 3 bases and J by 7 bases, with 12 bases between the two germline ends. Germline CDR1 KGHSH, CDR2 LQKENI. This CDR3 comprises 13 residues. The CDR3 loop is CASSPSKDSEAFF. The CDR3 nucleotides read TGTGCCAGCTCACCTTCTAAGGACAGTGAAGCTTTCTTT.

The V call is TRBV18, the J call TRBJ2-7; D perhaps matches TRBD2 (6 bases). The V and J ends lost 5 bases and 5 bases respectively, with 16 bases between them. Germline CDR1 reads KGHSH; CDR2 reads LQKENI. This CDR3 spans 14 amino acids. The CDR3 is CASSAGTREHEQYF. The DNA for the CDR3 is TGTGCCAGCTCAGCCGGGACCCGGGAGCACGAGCAGTACTTC.

The chain links TRBV29-1 to TRBJ1-1; D is ambiguous. Between the trimmed V and J ends, which lost 2 bases and 7 bases, there was a span of 14 bases. This CDR3 region has 13 residues. In germline, CDR1 is SQVTM, CDR2 ANQGSEA. In DNA form, the CDR3 reads TGCAGCGTTGAAAATTGGATAGGGAGTGAAGCTTTCTTT. Protein sequence: CSVENWIGSEAFF.

This clone was detected only a few times. This rearrangement joins TRBV6-5 to TRBJ1-1, with D hard to call. V was pared by 7 bases and J by 1 base, with 7 bases between. This CDR3 comprises 12 residues. The germline V gene has CDR1 MNHEY and CDR2 SVGAGI. CDR3 nucleotide sequence: TGTGCCAGCAAAGCGGCGAACACTGAAGCTTTCTTT. Translated: CASKAANTEAFF.

This clone was counted only a few times. The rearrangement links TRBV7-8 to TRBJ1-1, with D possibly being TRBD1 (6 bases). Germline assignment: CDR1 SGHVS and CDR2 FQNEAQ. V was trimmed by 3 bases and J by 3 bases, leaving 8 bases between them. The CDR3 covers 13 residues. The CDR3 protein is CASSFSGDTEAFF. DNA of the CDR3: TGTGCCAGCAGCTTCTCAGGGGACACTGAAGCTTTCTTT.

This clone was seen a handful of times. This chain connects TRBV2 to TRBJ2-6, with 9 bases that match TRBD1. CDR1 and CDR2 from the germline V gene are SNHLY and FYNNEI. The J segment lost 9 bases and the V segment lost 7 bases, leaving 10 bases of the junction unmatched. The CDR3 spans 15 residues. CDR3 sequence: CASTSDRGIINVLTF. CDR3 DNA sequence: TGTGCCAGCACCTCAGACAGGGGGATTATCAACGTCCTGACTTTC.

This rearrangement joins TRBV5-5 to TRBJ2-1, with D possibly being TRBD2 (6 bases). In germline, CDR1 is SGHKS, CDR2 YYEKEE (reference sequence). This CDR3 has 17 amino acids. The V end was cut by 3 bases, the J end by 7 bases, with 23 bases between. DNA for the CDR3: TGTGCCAGCAGCTGGGGGAGATGGCGGGATAAGGGGAATGAGCAGTTCTTC. It yields the protein CASSWGRWRDKGNEQFF. Full variable domain (missing parts from reference TRBV5-5 and TRBJ2-1): DAGVTQSPTHLIKTRGQQVTLRCSPISGHKSVSWYQQVLGQGPQFIFQYYEKEERGRGNFPDRFSARQFPNYSSELNVNALLLGDSALYLCASSWGRWRDKGNEQFFGPGTRLTVL.

This clone was found a few times. The V call is TRBV5-4, the J call TRBJ2-5; 9 bases fit TRBD1. V shed 2 bases, J shed 3 bases, and the junction held 2 bases outside the gene matches. The CDR3 loop spans 14 amino acids. Germline CDR1 is SGHNT and CDR2 is YYREEE (reference sequence). The CDR3: CASSFWTGEETQYF. Written as DNA, the CDR3 is TGTGCCAGCAGCTTCTGGACAGGGGAAGAGACCCAGTACTTC.

The sample holds one count of this clone. The rearrangement links TRBV19 to TRBJ2-3; tentative D call: TRBD2 (7 bases). The CDR3 contains 16 residues. Germline V gene lookup returns CDR1 LNHDA and CDR2 SQIVND (reference sequence). Trimming stripped 6 bases from V and 0 bases from J, with 16 bases between. CDR3 bases: TGTGCCAGTAGGAGGGGAGGGACAACTAGCACAGATACGCAGTATTTT. It encodes CASRRGGTTSTDTQYF. The variable domain in full, completed from reference TRBV19 and TRBJ2-3, reads DGGITQSPKYLFRKEGQNVTLSCEQNLNHDAMYWYRQDPGQGLRLIYYSQIVNDFQKGDIAEGYSVSREKKESFPLTVTSAQKNPTAFYLCASRRGGTTSTDTQYFGPGTRLTVL.

The gene calls are TRBV27 and TRBJ2-5, with 8 nucleotides matching TRBD2. CDR1 is MNHEY and CDR2 is SMNVEV in the germline V gene (reference sequence). With 6 bases clipped from V and 5 bases from J, the junction kept 11 bases outside the gene matches. This CDR3 is built from 15 residues. CDR3 nucleotide sequence: TGTGCCAGCAGCTGGGTAGCGGGACCTGGGGAGACCCAGTACTTC. Protein: CASSWVAGPGETQYF.

The chain is built from TRBV2 and TRBJ1-2; 11 bases are a match to TRBD1. The CDR3 covers 14 residues. V trimming: 7 bases; J trimming: 4 bases; junction bases outside the gene matches: 5. Germline CDR1 reads SNHLY; CDR2 reads FYNNEI. The CDR3 DNA reads as TGTGCCAGCACTGGACAGGGGGCTGTCTATGGCTACACCTTC. It specifies CASTGQGAVYGYTF.

The chain recombines TRBV29-1 with TRBJ2-5, with TRBD2 as a possible D gene (6 bases). Germline values: CDR1 SQVTM, CDR2 ANQGSEA. The germline V and J ends were trimmed by 4 bases and 5 bases, with 14 bases remaining between them. The CDR3 covers 13 residues. The CDR3 bases are TGCAGCGTTGTCTTCCGGGCGGGGGAGACCCAGTACTTC. This gives the protein CSVVFRAGETQYF.

The genes are TRBV27 and TRBJ1-1; TRBD1 matches 7 bases. This CDR3 is built from 13 residues. Germline values: CDR1 MNHEY, CDR2 SMNVEV (reference sequence). V shed 10 bases and J 0 bases; nucleotides not matched to a gene: 5. DNA for the CDR3: TGTGCCACCTCGGGACAGTTGAACACTGAAGCTTTCTTT. Translating gives CATSGQLNTEAFF.

The chain combines TRBV9 with TRBJ2-2, with a weak D call TRBD2 (6 bases). This CDR3 is built from 15 residues. The V and J ends lost 0 bases and 7 bases respectively, with 13 bases between them. CDR1 and CDR2 (germline): SGDLS, YYNGEE. CDR3 DNA: TGTGCCAGCAGCGTAGGTAGCGGAAGGGACGGGGAGCTGTTTTTT. As protein: CASSVGSGRDGELFF. The variable domain in full, with the rest retrieved from reference TRBV9 and TRBJ2-2, is DSGVTQTPKHLITATGQRVTLRCSPRSGDLSVYWYQQSLDQGLQFLIQYYNGEERAKGNILERFSAQQFPDLHSELNLSSLELGDSALYFCASSVGSGRDGELFFGEGSRLTVL.

This clone was picked up a small number of times. This chain connects TRBV7-9 to TRBJ1-1; perhaps TRBD1 as D (6 bases). V lost 6 bases and J lost 1, with 18 bases in between. Germline V gene sequence: CDR1 SEHNR, CDR2 FQNEAQ (reference sequence). The CDR3 covers 16 residues. CDR3 loop: CASRLPNREKNTEAFF. The CDR3 DNA is TGTGCCAGCAGACTTCCGAACAGGGAAAAGAACACTGAAGCTTTCTTT.